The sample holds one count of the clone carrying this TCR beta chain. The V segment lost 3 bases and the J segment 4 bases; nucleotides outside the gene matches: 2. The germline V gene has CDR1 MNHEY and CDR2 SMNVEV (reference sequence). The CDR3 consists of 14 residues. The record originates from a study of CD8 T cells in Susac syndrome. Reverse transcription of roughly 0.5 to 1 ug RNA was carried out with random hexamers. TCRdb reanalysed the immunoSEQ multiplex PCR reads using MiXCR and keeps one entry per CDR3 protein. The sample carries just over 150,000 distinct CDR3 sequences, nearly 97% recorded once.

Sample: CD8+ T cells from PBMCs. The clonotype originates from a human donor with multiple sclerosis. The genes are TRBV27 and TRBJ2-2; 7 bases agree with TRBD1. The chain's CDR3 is CASSFSGGTGELFF. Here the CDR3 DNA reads TGTGCCAGCAGTTTCTCAGGGGGCACCGGGGAGCTGTTTTTT.